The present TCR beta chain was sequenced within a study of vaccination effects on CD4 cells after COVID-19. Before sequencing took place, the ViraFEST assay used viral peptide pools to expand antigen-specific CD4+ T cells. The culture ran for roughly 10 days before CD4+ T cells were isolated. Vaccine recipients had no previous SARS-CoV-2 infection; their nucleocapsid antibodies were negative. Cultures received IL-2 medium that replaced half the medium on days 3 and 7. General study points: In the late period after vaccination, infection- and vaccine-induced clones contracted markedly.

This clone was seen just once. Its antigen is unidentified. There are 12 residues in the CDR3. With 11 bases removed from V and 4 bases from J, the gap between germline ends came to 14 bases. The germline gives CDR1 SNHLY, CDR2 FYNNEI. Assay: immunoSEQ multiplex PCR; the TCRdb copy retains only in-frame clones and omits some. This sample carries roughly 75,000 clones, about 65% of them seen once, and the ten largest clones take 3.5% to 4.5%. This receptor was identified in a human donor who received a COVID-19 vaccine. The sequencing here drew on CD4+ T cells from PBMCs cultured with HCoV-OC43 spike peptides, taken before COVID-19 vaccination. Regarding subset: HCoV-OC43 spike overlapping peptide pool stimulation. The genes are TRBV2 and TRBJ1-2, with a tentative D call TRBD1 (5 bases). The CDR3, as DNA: TGTGCCGGCCGGGGGGAAGCCTATGGCTACACCTTC. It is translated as CAGRGEAYGYTF.